The clone carrying this T cell receptor (beta chain) was detected ten times or more. Its cognate antigen is unknown. From the 5' RACE reads, TCRdb called clonotypes with MiXCR, one entry per CDR3 protein. Found here are about 50,000 distinct CDR3 sequences, 7.3% of them singletons; the top ten hold more than 1.3%. This entry is derived from a study of T-cell memory formation after mild COVID-19. General observations from the study: Day 15 to 85 contracting clones showed balanced CD4/CD8; later expanders leaned CD4+.

The source is a man in his late teens or twenties who had mild COVID-19 (a few samples of this study predate the infection). Cell type and time point are not known. Material: PBMCs or a T cell subset sorted from them (not recorded which).

DNA for the CDR3: TGTGCCAGCAGTGAACAGGGGGCGACCTACGAGCAGTACGTC. It codes for CASSEQGATYEQYV. This chain joins TRBV2 and TRBJ2-7, with TRBD1 matching 8 bases. J lost 2 bases, V lost 2 bases, and 2 bases had no gene match. Germline loops: CDR1 SNHLY, CDR2 FYNNEI. CDR3 length: 14 residues.